Sequencing of this TCR beta chain was carried out in a study of T cell changes during pregnancy in multiple sclerosis. The CDR3 sequence is 15 residues long. Trimming cost V 2 bases and J 2 bases, with 13 bases left between them. The germline V gene has CDR1 SGHRS and CDR2 YFSETQ. Clones were sequenced by immunoSEQ multiplex PCR, and TCRdb holds only the in-frame ones, with some missing. Of 40,000 to 55,000 clones detected, roughly nine tenths appear once; the ten largest clones hold approximately 1.5%. The clonotype was recovered from a female donor in good health, enrolled as a control in a pregnancy study. The sample in question was peripheral blood, obtained in the first trimester of pregnancy. The J gene is TRBJ1-1, the V gene TRBV5-1; a possible D gene is TRBD1 (6 bases). The CDR3 region has the DNA TGCGCCAGCAGCTTCACCGGGACACCCAACACTGAAGCTTTCTTT. Encoded protein: CASSFTGTPNTEAFF.